These 7 T cell receptor beta chains share one sample of origin, sequenced in a study of identical twins' blood T cells. TCRdb re-analysed the 5' RACE reads in MiXCR, keeping a single row per CDR3 protein. The sample holds a few hundred thousand distinct CDR3 sequences, roughly 31% seen once. Sequenced sample: PBMCs. These receptors originate from a woman between 18 and 50 years old in good health.

This clonotype was detected only a few times. V usage is TRBV7-9 and J usage is TRBJ1-4; D gene ambiguous. From germline, CDR1 is SEHNR and CDR2 FQNEAQ (reference sequence). There are 16 residues in the CDR3. V was cut by 0 bases and J by 3 bases, with 11 bases left in between. The CDR3 DNA sequence: TGTGCCAGCAGCTTAGCAGACCTGCCGGCTAATGAAAAACTGTTTTTT. Amino acid sequence: CASSLADLPANEKLFF.

About this clonotype: A read error may account for a junction end that differs from germline. The gene calls are TRBV6-5 and TRBJ1-2, with a weak D call TRBD1 (5 bases). Germline CDR1 and CDR2: MNHEY and SVGAGI. The CDR3 sequence is 13 residues long. The DNA of the CDR3 is TGTTCCAGTCGGGACTTACTCAACTATGGCTACACCTTC. Translated: CSSRDLLNYGYTF.

On this clonotype itself: A much more abundant neighbour one base away suggests this may be a read error. V is TRBV7-2 and J is TRBJ1-2; 8 nucleotides line up with TRBD1. V gave up 5 bases and J gave up 2 bases; unmatched junction bases: 4. The length of the CDR3 is 14 residues. Germline V CDR1 and CDR2: SGHTA, FQGNSA. The CDR3 protein is CASSAWTGNYGYTF. The CDR3 DNA sequence: TGTGCCAGCAGCGCATGGACAGGGAACTATGGCTACACCTTC.

Concerning this clonotype itself: A much larger clone differs by one base, so this may be a read error. The CDR3 sequence is CANRGQIVLDIQYF. The CDR3 DNA sequence: TGTGCCAACAGAGGACAGATAGTTTTAGACATTCAGTACTTC. J is TRBJ2-4 and V is TRBV2; possible D gene TRBD1, 6 bases. V gave up 10 bases and J gave up 8 bases, with 21 bases separating them. The germline V gene has CDR1 SNHLY and CDR2 FYNNEI. The CDR3 totals 14 residues.

In this sample, this clonotype turned up a few times. The gene calls are TRBV10-3 and TRBJ1-3, with D possibly TRBD1 on 5 matching bases. Deletions cut 8 bases from V and 4 bases from J, with 15 bases between. The CDR3 is 14 residues long. Germline-derived CDR1 and CDR2 are ENHRY and SYGVKD. Written as DNA, the CDR3 is TGTGCCATCGGCCCAAGGGGTACAGGAAACACCATATATTTT. As protein: CAIGPRGTGNTIYF.

This clonotype was picked up a small number of times. The chain joins TRBV6-2 or TRBV6-3 to TRBJ2-1, with D perhaps matching TRBD1 (6 bases). This CDR3 spans 16 amino acids. Germline V gene data show CDR1 as MNHEY and CDR2 as SVGEGT. The germline V and J ends were trimmed by 6 bases and 4 bases, with 19 bases remaining between them. CDR3 DNA: TGTGCCAGCAGGCGTGTACAGGGAATAATATACAATGAGCAGTTCTTC. Translated, it gives CASRRVQGIIYNEQFF.

The V call is TRBV12-5, the J call TRBJ1-1; TRBD1 might be the D (5 bases). V was clipped by 1 base and J by 5 bases, with 14 bases between them. The germline V gene encodes CDR1 LGHNT and CDR2 FRNRAP. CDR3 length: 15 amino acids. DNA of the CDR3: TGTGCTAGTGGTTTGGCCCAGGGCAGGGTGACTGAAGCTTTCTTT. Translating it yields CASGLAQGRVTEAFF.